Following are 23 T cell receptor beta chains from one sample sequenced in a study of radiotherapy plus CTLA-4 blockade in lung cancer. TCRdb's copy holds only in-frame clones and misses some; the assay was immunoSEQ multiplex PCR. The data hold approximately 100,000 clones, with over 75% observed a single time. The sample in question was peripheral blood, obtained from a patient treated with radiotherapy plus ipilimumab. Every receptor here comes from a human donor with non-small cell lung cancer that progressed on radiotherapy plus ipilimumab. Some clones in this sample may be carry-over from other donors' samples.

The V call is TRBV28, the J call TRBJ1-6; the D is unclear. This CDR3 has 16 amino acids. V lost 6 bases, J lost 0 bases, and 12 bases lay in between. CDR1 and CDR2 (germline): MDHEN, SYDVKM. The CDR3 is CASSPAGNSYNSPLHF. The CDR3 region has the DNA TGTGCCAGCAGCCCGGCGGGGAACTCCTATAATTCACCCCTCCACTTT.

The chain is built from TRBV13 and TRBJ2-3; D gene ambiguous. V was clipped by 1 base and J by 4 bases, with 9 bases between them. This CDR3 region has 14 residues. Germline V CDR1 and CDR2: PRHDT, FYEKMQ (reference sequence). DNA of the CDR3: TGTGCCAGCAGCTTAGAATTGTCGGCAGATACGCAGTATTTT. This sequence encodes CASSLELSADTQYF.

The CDR3, as DNA: TGCGCCAGCAGCCCAGCCTACCCTCGTCCAGATACGCAGTATTTT. Protein product: CASSPAYPRPDTQYF. The J gene is TRBJ2-3, the V gene TRBV4-3, with D unresolved. Germline CDR1 LGHNA, CDR2 YSLEER. This CDR3 is 15 amino acids long. V shed 4 bases and J shed 4 bases, with 15 bases lying between them.

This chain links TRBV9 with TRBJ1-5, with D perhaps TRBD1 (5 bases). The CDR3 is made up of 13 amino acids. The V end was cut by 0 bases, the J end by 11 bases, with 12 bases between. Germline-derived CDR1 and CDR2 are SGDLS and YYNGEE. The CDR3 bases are TGTGCCAGCAGCGTAGGATTAGGGGCAGCCCAGCATTTT. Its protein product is CASSVGLGAAQHF.

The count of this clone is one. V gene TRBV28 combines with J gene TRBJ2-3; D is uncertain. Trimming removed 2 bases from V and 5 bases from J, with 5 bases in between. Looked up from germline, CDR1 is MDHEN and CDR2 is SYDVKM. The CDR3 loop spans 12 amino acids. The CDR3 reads CASSLNLDTQYF. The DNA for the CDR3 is TGTGCCAGCAGTTTAAATCTAGATACGCAGTATTTT.

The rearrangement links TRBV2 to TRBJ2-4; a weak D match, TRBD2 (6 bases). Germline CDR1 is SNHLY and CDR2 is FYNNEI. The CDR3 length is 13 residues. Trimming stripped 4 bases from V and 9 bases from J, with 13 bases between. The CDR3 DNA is TGTGCCAGCAGTGGGGACTGGACGATCATTCAGTACTTC. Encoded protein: CASSGDWTIIQYF.

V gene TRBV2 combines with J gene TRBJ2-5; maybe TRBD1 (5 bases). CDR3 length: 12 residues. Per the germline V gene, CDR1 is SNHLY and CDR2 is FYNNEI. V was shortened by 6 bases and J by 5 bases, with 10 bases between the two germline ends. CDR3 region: CASRTGAETQYF. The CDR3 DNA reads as TGTGCCAGCAGGACTGGGGCCGAGACCCAGTACTTC. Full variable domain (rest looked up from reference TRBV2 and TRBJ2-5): EPEVTQTPSHQVTQMGQEVILRCVPISNHLYFYWYRQILGQKVEFLVSFYNNEISEKSEIFDDQFSVERPDGSNFTLKIRSTKLEDSAMYFCASRTGAETQYFGPGTRLLVL.

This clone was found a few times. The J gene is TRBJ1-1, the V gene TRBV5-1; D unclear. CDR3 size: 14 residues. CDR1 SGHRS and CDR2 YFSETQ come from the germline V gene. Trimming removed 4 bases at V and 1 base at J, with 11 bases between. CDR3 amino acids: CASSPSPPNTEAFF. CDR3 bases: TGCGCCAGCAGCCCTTCCCCCCCGAACACTGAAGCTTTCTTT.

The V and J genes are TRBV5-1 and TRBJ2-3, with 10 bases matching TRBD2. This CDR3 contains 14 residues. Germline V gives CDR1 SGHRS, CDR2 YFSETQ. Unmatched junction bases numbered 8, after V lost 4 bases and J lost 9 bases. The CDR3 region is CASSPLAGGRTQYF. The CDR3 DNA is TGCGCCAGCAGCCCCTTAGCGGGGGGAAGGACGCAGTATTTT. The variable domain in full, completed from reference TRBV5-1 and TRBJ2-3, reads KAGVTQTPRYLIKTRGQQVTLSCSPISGHRSVSWYQQTPGQGLQFLFEYFSETQRNKGNFPGRFSGRQFSNSRSEMNVSTLELGDSALYLCASSPLAGGRTQYFGPGTRLTVL.

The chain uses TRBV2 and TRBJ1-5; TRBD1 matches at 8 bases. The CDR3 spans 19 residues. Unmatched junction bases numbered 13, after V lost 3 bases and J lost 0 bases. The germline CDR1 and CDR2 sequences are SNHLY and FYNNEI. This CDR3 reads CASSDMTGASVDSNQPQHF. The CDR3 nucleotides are TGTGCCAGCAGTGACATGACAGGGGCCAGCGTGGATAGCAATCAGCCCCAGCATTTT.

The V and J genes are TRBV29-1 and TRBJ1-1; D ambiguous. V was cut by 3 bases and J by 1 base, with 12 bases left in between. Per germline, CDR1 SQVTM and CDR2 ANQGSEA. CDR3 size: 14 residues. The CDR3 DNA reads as TGCAGCGTTGACGGTGGGGTAGGGAACACTGAAGCTTTCTTT. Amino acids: CSVDGGVGNTEAFF.

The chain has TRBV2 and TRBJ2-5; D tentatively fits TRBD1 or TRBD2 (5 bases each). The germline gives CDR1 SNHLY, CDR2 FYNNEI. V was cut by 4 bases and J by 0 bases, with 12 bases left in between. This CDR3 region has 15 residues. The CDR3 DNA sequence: TGTGCCAGCAGTGTTCGGGGCTTGTACCAAGAGACCCAGTACTTC. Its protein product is CASSVRGLYQETQYF.

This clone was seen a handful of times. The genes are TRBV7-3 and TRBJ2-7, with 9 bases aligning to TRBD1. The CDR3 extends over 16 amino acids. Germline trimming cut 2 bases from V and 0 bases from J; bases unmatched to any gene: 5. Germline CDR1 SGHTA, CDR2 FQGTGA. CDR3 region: CASSLLGTGSSYEQYF. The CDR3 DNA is TGTGCCAGCAGCTTATTGGGGACAGGGAGCTCCTACGAGCAGTACTTC.

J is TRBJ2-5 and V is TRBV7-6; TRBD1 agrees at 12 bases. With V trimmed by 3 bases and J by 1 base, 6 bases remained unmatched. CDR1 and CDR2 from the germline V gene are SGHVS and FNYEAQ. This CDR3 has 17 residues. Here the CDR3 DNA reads TGTGCCAGCAGCTTTGGGACAGGGGGCGGGGGCCAAGAGACCCAGTACTTC. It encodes CASSFGTGGGGQETQYF. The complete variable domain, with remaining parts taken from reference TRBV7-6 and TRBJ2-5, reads GAGVSQSPRYKVTKRGQDVALRCDPISGHVSLYWYRQALGQGPEFLTYFNYEAQQDKSGLPNDRFSAERPEGSISTLTIQRTEQRDSAMYRCASSFGTGGGGQETQYFGPGTRLLVL.

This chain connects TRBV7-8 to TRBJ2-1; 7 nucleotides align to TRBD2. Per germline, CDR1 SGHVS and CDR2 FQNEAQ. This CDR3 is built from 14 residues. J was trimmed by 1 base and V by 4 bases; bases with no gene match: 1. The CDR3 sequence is CASSWEGSYNEQFF. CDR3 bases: TGTGCCAGCAGCTGGGAGGGGTCCTACAATGAGCAGTTCTTC.

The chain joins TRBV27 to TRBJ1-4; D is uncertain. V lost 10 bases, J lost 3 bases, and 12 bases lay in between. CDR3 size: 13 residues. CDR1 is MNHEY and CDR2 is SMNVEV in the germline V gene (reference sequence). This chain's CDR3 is CATAPWANEKLFF. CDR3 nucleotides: TGTGCCACCGCCCCTTGGGCTAATGAAAAACTGTTTTTT.

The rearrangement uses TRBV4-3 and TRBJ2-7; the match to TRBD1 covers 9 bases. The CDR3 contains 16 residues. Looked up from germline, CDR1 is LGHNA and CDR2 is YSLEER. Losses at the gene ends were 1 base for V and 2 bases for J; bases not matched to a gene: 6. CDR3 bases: TGCGCCAGCAGCCAAGGGATTCGGGACAGGGCCTACGAGCAGTACTTC. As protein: CASSQGIRDRAYEQYF.

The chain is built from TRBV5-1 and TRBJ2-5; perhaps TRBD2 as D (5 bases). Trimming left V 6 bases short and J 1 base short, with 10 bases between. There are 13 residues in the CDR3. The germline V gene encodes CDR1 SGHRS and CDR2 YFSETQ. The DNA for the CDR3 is TGCGCCAGCAACCCGGGGTCCCAAGAGACCCAGTACTTC. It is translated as CASNPGSQETQYF.

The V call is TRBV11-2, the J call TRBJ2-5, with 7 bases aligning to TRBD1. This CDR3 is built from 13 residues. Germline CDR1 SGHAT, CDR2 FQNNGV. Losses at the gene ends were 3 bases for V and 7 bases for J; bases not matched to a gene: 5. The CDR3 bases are TGTGCCAGCAGCTTGACCCGACAGGGGACCCAGTACTTC. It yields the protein CASSLTRQGTQYF. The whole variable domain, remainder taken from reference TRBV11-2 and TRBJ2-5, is EAGVAQSPRYKIIEKRQSVAFWCNPISGHATLYWYQQILGQGPKLLIQFQNNGVVDDSQLPKDRFSAERLKGVDSTLKIQPAKLEDSAVYLCASSLTRQGTQYFGPGTRLLVL.

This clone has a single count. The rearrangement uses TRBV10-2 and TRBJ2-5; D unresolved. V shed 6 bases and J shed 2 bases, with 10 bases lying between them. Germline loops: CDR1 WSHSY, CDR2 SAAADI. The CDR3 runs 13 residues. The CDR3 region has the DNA TGCGCCAGCAGACTAACGATTCAAGAGACCCAGTACTTC. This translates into CASRLTIQETQYF.

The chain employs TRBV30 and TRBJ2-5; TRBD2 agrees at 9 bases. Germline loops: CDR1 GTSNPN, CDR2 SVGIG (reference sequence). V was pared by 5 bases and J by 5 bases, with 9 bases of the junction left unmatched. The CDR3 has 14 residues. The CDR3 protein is CAWRGLAYSETQYF. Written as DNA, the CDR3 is TGTGCCTGGCGGGGACTAGCTTATTCTGAGACCCAGTACTTC.

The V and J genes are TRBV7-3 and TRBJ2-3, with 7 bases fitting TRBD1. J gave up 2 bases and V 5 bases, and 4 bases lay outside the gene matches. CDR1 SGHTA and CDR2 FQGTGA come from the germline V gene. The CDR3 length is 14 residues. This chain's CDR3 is CASSPDRPTDTQYF. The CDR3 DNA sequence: TGTGCCAGCAGCCCGGACAGGCCCACAGATACGCAGTATTTT.

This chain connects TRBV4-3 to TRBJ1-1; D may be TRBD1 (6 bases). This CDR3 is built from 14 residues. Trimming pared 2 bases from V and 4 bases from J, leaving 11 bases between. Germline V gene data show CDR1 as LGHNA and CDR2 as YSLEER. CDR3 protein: CASSQTGLLTEAFF. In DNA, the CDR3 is TGCGCCAGCAGCCAAACAGGGCTCCTCACTGAAGCTTTCTTT.